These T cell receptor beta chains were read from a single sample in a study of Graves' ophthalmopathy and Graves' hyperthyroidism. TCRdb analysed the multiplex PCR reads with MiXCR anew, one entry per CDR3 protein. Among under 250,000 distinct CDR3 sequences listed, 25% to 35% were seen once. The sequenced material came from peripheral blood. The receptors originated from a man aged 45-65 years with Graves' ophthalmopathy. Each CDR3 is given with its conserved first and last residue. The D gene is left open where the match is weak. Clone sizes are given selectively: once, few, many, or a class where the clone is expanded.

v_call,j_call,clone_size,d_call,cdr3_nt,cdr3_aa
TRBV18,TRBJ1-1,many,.,TGTGCCAGCTCACCACCGGGGGGGCCCAGCACTGAAGCTTTCTTT,CASSPPGGPSTEAFF
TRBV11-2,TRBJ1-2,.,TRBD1,TGTGCCAGCAGCTTAGCGACAGGGTTGGATGGCTACACCTTC,CASSLATGLDGYTF
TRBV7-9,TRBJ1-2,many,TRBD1,TGTGCCAGCAGCTTTAGGGACAGGGTCTATGGCTACACCTTC,CASSFRDRVYGYTF
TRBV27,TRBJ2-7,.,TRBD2,TGTGCCAGCAGCCCACAAGGACTAGCGGTCTACGAGCAGTACTTC,CASSPQGLAVYEQYF
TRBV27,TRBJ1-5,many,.,TGTGCCAGCAGCCCAGGGGTCCTCAATCAGCCCCAGCATTTT,CASSPGVLNQPQHF
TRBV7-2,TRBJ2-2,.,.,TGTGCCAGCAGCTACCGGACAACGAACACCGGGGAGCTGTTTTTT,CASSYRTTNTGELFF
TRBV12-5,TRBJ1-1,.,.,TGTGCTAGTGGTTTGGGGCCGGGTGAAGCTTTCTTT,CASGLGPGEAFF
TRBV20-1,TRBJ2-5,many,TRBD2,TGCAGTGCTTTAGGGACTAGCGGGAGGATGCAGGAGACCCAGTACTTC,CSALGTSGRMQETQYF
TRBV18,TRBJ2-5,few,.,TGTGCCAGCTCATTTTCCGGGACTCACCAAGAGACCCAGTACTTC,CASSFSGTHQETQYF
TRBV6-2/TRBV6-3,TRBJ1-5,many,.,TGTGCCAGCAGTCCCCGGGCCGATCAGCCCCAGCATTTT,CASSPRADQPQHF
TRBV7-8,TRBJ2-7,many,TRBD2,TGTGCCAGCAGCACGAGGGTGTCGGGACTAGCGGGCCTAAGCTCCTACGAGCAGTACTTC,CASSTRVSGLAGLSSYEQYF
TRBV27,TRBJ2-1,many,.,TGTGCCAGCAGTCCCCTTACGAGCTCCTACAATGAGCAGTTCTTC,CASSPLTSSYNEQFF
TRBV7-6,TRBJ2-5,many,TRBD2,TGTGCCAGCAGCTCCCTGGCGGGAGCGGCAGAGACCCAGTACTTC,CASSSLAGAAETQYF
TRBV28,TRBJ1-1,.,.,TGTGCCAGCAGTGAATCTACCGACGGGAACACTGAAGCTTTCTTT,CASSESTDGNTEAFF
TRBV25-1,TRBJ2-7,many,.,TGTGCCAGCAGTGATCCTGGCAGGACAGCCTACGAGCAGTACTTC,CASSDPGRTAYEQYF
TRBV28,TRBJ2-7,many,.,TGTGCCAGCAGTTTGTCGGGCGCCGAGCAGTACTTC,CASSLSGAEQYF
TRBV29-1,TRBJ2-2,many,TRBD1,TGCAGCCCCGGACAGGGAAACACCGGGGAGCTGTTTTTT,CSPGQGNTGELFF
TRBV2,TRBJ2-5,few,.,TGTGCCGGTCGTCGGGGAGAGACCCAGTACTTC,CAGRRGETQYF
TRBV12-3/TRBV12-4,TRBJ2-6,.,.,TGTGCCAGCAGTTTCGGGCAGGGAAAGTCTGGGGCCAACGTCCTGACTTTC,CASSFGQGKSGANVLTF
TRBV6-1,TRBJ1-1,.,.,TGTGCCAGCAGCCACCACTCAGTGGGGAACACTGAAGCTTTCTTT,CASSHHSVGNTEAFF
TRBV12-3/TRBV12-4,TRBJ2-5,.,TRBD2,TGTGCCAGCAGTCCCAAAGAACCCGGGACTAGCTTGGAGACCCAGTACTTC,CASSPKEPGTSLETQYF
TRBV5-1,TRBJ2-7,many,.,TGCGCCAGCAGCTTGGAAGGGTTCAGATCCTACGAGCAGTACTTC,CASSLEGFRSYEQYF
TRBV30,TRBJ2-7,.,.,TGTGCCTACCGAGCAGGTCGGGACGAGCAGTACTTC,CAYRAGRDEQYF
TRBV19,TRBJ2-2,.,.,TGTGCCAGTAGTACGACCGGGACAACCACCGGGGAGCTGTTTTTT,CASSTTGTTTGELFF
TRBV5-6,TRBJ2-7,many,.,TGTGCCAGCAGACAGGGTCATTATACCGAGCAGTACTTC,CASRQGHYTEQYF
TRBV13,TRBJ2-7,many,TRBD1,TGTGCCAGCAGCTCGACCCGGGACAGGGGATGGAGCGAGCAGTACTTC,CASSSTRDRGWSEQYF
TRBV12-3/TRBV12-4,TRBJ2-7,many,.,TGTGCCAGCACGGCGGGACGTTACTACGAGCAGTACTTC,CASTAGRYYEQYF
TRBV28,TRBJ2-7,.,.,TGTGCCACGCAGCTGGGTGGGGACTACGAGCAGTACTTC,CATQLGGDYEQYF
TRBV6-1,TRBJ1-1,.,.,TGTGCCAGCAGTCCTCTCCGCCCGACAGTCCGCACTGAAGCTTTCTTT,CASSPLRPTVRTEAFF
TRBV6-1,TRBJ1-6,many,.,TGTGCCAGCAGTAAAAAGATGGATTCACCCCTCCACTTT,CASSKKMDSPLHF
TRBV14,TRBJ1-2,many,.,TGTGCCAGCAGTTCGTTCGCCAATAACTATGGCTACACCTTC,CASSSFANNYGYTF
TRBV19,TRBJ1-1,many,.,TGTGCCAGTAGGTCGGGGGGGGCACACACTGAAGCTTTCTTT,CASRSGGAHTEAFF
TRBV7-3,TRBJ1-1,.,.,TGTGCCAGCAGCCCGCGTGGGGATCCGAACACTGAAGCTTTCTTT,CASSPRGDPNTEAFF
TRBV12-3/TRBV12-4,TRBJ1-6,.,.,TGTGCCAGCAGTTCCATAAGCTCCTATAATTCACCCCTCCACTTT,CASSSISSYNSPLHF
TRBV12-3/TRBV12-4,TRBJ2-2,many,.,TGTGCCAGCAGTTTAGGAGGTTCCGGGGAGCTGTTTTTT,CASSLGGSGELFF
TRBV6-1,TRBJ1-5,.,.,TGTGCCAGCAGTGAAAGGAGGGGTGGGGATCAGCCCCAGCATTTT,CASSERRGGDQPQHF
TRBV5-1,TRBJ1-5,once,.,TGCGCCAGCAGCTTGATAAGCAATCAGCCCCAGCATTTT,CASSLISNQPQHF
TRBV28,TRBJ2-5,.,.,TGTGCCACCACAACCCCTATGAACCAAGAGACCCAGTACTTC,CATTTPMNQETQYF
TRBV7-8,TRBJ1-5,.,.,TGTGCCAGCAGCCTTGAGGGGGGAAGGAGCAATCAGCCCCAGCATTTT,CASSLEGGRSNQPQHF
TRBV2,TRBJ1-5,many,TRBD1,TGTGCCAGCAGCACCCCAGGGGGCGGTCAGCCCCAGCATTTT,CASSTPGGGQPQHF
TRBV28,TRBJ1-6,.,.,TGTGCCAGCAGTCCTAGTCCAACAGGGAACTCCTATAATTCACCCCTCCACTTT,CASSPSPTGNSYNSPLHF
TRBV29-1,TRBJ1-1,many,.,TGCAGCGTTGAATTTGTCGCAGGGGTGGCTTTCTTT,CSVEFVAGVAFF
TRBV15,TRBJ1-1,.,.,TGTGCCACCAGCAGAGACAGGGGTGGCACTGAAGCTTTCTTT,CATSRDRGGTEAFF
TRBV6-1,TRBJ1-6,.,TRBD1,TGTGCCAGCAGTGCCGGACAGGGGGCCCCCTCACCCCTCCACTTT,CASSAGQGAPSPLHF
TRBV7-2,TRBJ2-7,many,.,TGTGCCAGCAGCTCACGACTAGACTACGAGCAGTACTTC,CASSSRLDYEQYF
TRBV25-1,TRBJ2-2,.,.,TGTGCCAGCAGCCCAACCGCGGACACCGGGGAGCTGTTTTTT,CASSPTADTGELFF
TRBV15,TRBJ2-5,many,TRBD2,TGTGCCACCAGCACTCGGGGGGGACAAGAGACCCAGTACTTC,CATSTRGGQETQYF
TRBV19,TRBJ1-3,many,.,TGTACCAGTGCACACCTCCGGGACGCTGGAAACACCATATATTTT,CTSAHLRDAGNTIYF
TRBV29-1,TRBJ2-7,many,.,TGCAGCGTCCGGCCCAGGGGCTTATACGAGCAGTACTTC,CSVRPRGLYEQYF
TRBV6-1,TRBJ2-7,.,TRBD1,TGTGCCAGCAGCCAGGTGGGACAGGGTGGCGAGCAGTACTTC,CASSQVGQGGEQYF
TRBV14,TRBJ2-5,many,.,TGTGCCAGCAGCTGGGGGCGTCCCCAAGAGACCCAGTACTTC,CASSWGRPQETQYF
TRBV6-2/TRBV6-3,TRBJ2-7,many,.,TGTGCCAGCAGTCTAACGCCTAACACAGGGACGATTTTCTACGAGCAGTACTTC,CASSLTPNTGTIFYEQYF
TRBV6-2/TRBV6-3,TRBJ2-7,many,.,TGTGCCAGCACCTTCGACAGGTTCTACGAGCAGTACTTC,CASTFDRFYEQYF
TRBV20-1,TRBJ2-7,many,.,TGCAGTGCTAGAGAGACACAATCCTACGAGCAGTACTTC,CSARETQSYEQYF